This T cell receptor beta chain came from a study of shared clonotypes between healthy human individuals. Study-level information: A donor's plate count was three for CD4 naive and three for CD4 memory; CD8 naive had two and CD8 memory one.

With V trimmed by 5 bases and J by 4 bases, 13 bases remained unmatched. There are 17 residues in the CDR3. Germline V gene lookup returns CDR1 GTSNPN and CDR2 SVGIG (reference sequence). The assay was run at deep level. It was across several immunoSEQ plates that each subset's genomic DNA was evenly split. The protocol was immunoSEQ multiplex PCR, while the TCRdb copy is restricted to in-frame clones and leaves out a portion. The sample holds 110,000 or so clones; over 65% are singletons and the top ten take roughly 24%. This clone was picked up a small number of times. Its antigen is currently unknown. Study results and limitations: Compared with memory subsets, naive subsets generally had larger estimated richness.

The receptor's source is a woman aged 25 to 45 in good health. The specimen was memory CD8+ T cells sorted from blood. Subset reported: CD45RO+ cells pooled with CCR7-negative TemRA cells. This chain joins TRBV30 and TRBJ2-1; 11 positions match TRBD2. The chain's CDR3 is CAWHLAGGGKGYNEQFF. CDR3 in DNA: TGTGCCTGGCATCTAGCGGGAGGAGGCAAGGGTTACAATGAGCAGTTCTTC.